This T cell receptor beta chain is from a study of T cells in women clearing cervical HPV infection. The study, taken as a whole, reports: A classifier using richness and V gene abundances reached an AUC of nearly 0.85. Effector/memory and HPV-specific T cells were not isolated, and association timing is unknown.

Trimming shortened V by 5 bases and J by 1 base, and 17 bases separated the two germline ends. The CDR3 runs to 17 residues. Per germline, CDR1 SGHVS and CDR2 FQNEAQ. As to this clone: What it binds is unknown. Sequencing ends 3 residues short of the CDR3 end; the germline J gene provides the rest.

TCRdb's table, derived via immunoSEQ multiplex PCR, lists solely in-frame clones and lacks some. This table lists 35,000 to 45,000 clones. All participants had a single incident cervical HPV16 infection, and prevalent HPV16 infections were excluded. Sequences were obtained from blood buffy coat. The V call is TRBV7-8, the J call TRBJ2-2; D unresolved. The source is a woman between 18 and 75 years old with a cervical HPV16 infection that either progressed to CIN3+ or cleared (not recorded which). The sequenced CDR3 bases are TGTGCCAGCAGCCTTCTCCTCCCGACGGGGAACACCGGGGAG. It translates to CASSLLLPTGNTGE. The full CDR3 reads CASSLLLPTGNTGELFF. The whole variable domain, filled in from reference TRBV7-8 and TRBJ2-2, reads GAGVSQSPRYKVAKRGQDVALRCDPISGHVSLFWYQQALGQGPEFLTYFQNEAQLDKSGLPSDRFFAERPEGSVSTLKIQRTQQEDSAVYLCASSLLLPTGNTGELFFGEGSRLTVL.